This entry concerns a single TCR beta chain. The antigen is unknown. The sample originates from a study of CD8+ T cells in alopecia areata. Findings and limits, study-wide: Mouse data revealed clearer TCR sharing than patient data did, a gap possibly tied to HLA.

Specified treatment: oral pan-JAK inhibitor, 5-10 mg twice daily. Extracted RNA was reverse transcribed, and the resulting cDNA served as sequencing template. Only in-frame clones appear in the TCRdb table, and some are missing; sequencing was by immunoSEQ multiplex PCR. Of about 150,000 clones in the sample, 45% to 60% were seen once. This CDR3 has 15 residues. Trimming removed 4 bases from V and 5 bases from J; junction bases left unmatched: 5. The germline V gene encodes CDR1 SGHRS and CDR2 YFSETQ. This receptor was taken from a human donor with alopecia areata. Sequencing was performed on CD8+ T cells sorted from blood, taken at week 4, from a patient treated with tofacitinib. The V and J genes are TRBV5-1 and TRBJ2-2, with 10 bases lining up with TRBD1. DNA for the CDR3: TGCGCCAGCAGCGGGGACAGGGGAGTAACCGGGGAGCTGTTTTTT. It is translated as CASSGDRGVTGELFF.